Here is one T cell receptor (beta chain) with its context. Its antigen remains unknown. Whereas donors were nominally healthy upon sampling, unrecorded immune exposures were probable. The data stem from a study of cytomegalovirus exposure and HLA in healthy donors. This CDR3 is 15 amino acids long. J gave up 0 bases and V 4 bases, and 6 bases lay outside the gene matches. Germline V gene data show CDR1 as LNHDA and CDR2 as SQIVND (reference sequence). The study, taken as a whole, reports: Later, TCR association rates were found to vary by HLA locus, highest for DRB1 and lowest for HLA-C.

PCR employed 60 Vbeta and 13 Jbeta primers. Generated by immunoSEQ multiplex PCR, the TCRdb table keeps only in-frame clones and is missing some. The sample shows some 140,000 clones, more than 60% of them seen only once. The chain is built from TRBV19 and TRBJ2-7; 7 positions agree with TRBD1. This clonotype was sampled from a woman aged 40 to 49 in good health and CMV-seronegative. Sequenced: PBMCs. CDR3 DNA: TGTGCCAGTAGTAGAACGACAGGGATCTCCTACGAGCAGTACTTC. This codes for CASSRTTGISYEQYF.